The 13 T cell receptor beta chains in this list originate from one sample, sequenced in a study of T cells after yellow fever vaccination. MiXCR was run by TCRdb on the 5' RACE reads, yielding one entry per CDR3 protein. The table shows under 150,000 distinct CDR3 sequences, with 7.7% occurring only once. The specimen comprised CD4+ T cells sorted from PBMCs, sampled 5 days after the yellow fever booster vaccination. The receptor set was obtained from a man under 40 who received the YFV17D yellow fever vaccine.

The table lists this clonotype with many counts. The chain uses TRBV19 and TRBJ2-1; TRBD2 matches at 8 bases. J lost 11 bases, V lost 5 bases, and 5 bases had no gene match. The CDR3 sequence is 12 residues long. Germline values: CDR1 LNHDA, CDR2 SQIVND (reference sequence). The DNA of the CDR3 is TGTGCCAGTAGTCAAAATAGCGGGAAGCAGTTCTTC. Amino acid sequence: CASSQNSGKQFF.

This clonotype was seen at least ten times. This chain links TRBV5-1 with TRBJ2-3; TRBD2 is a possible D gene (6 bases). Trimming removed 0 bases from V and 9 bases from J, with 17 bases in between. Germline CDR1 reads SGHRS; CDR2 reads YFSETQ. This CDR3 has 15 amino acids. CDR3 sequence: CASSLVPTGEVTQYF. In DNA, the CDR3 is TGCGCCAGCAGCTTGGTCCCGACTGGGGAGGTAACGCAGTATTTT.

This clonotype occurred many times. The rearrangement uses TRBV19 and TRBJ2-7; D gene uncertain. The CDR3 is made up of 15 amino acids. The germline V gene encodes CDR1 LNHDA and CDR2 SQIVND (reference sequence). V lost 5 bases, J lost 1 base, and 15 bases lay in between. The CDR3 reads CASSGNDLVSYEQYF. The DNA of the CDR3 is TGTGCCAGTAGTGGGAACGACTTGGTATCCTACGAGCAGTACTTC.

There are many counts of this clonotype. The chain is built from TRBV11-1 and TRBJ2-1; TRBD2 matches 11 bases. Germline-derived CDR1 and CDR2 are SGHAT and FQDESV (reference sequence). V trimming: 1 base; J trimming: 0 bases; junction bases outside the gene matches: 8. The CDR3 extends over 19 amino acids. CDR3 sequence (DNA): TGTGCCAGCAGCTTAGTTCCTAGCGGGAGGTTTAGCTCCTACAATGAGCAGTTCTTC. Its translation is CASSLVPSGRFSSYNEQFF. Complete variable domain (other parts from reference TRBV11-1 and TRBJ2-1): EAEVAQSPRYKITEKSQAVAFWCDPISGHATLYWYRQILGQGPELLVQFQDESVVDDSQLPKDRFSAERLKGVDSTLKIQPAELGDSAMYLCASSLVPSGRFSSYNEQFFGPGTRLTVL.

This clonotype was counted at least ten times. The chain carries TRBV3-1 and TRBJ1-2, with D uncertain. The germline V gene encodes CDR1 LGHDT and CDR2 YNNKEL (reference sequence). Trimming took off 4 bases at V and 6 bases at J, with 15 bases between the two ends. The CDR3 length is 14 residues. The CDR3 DNA follows: TGTGCCAGCAGCCCCCTAATGACTTCGGATGGCTACACCTTC. Encoded protein: CASSPLMTSDGYTF.

There are many counts of this clonotype. The V and J genes are TRBV13 and TRBJ2-1; D not certain. The germline V gene encodes CDR1 PRHDT and CDR2 FYEKMQ (reference sequence). There are 13 residues in the CDR3. Trimming pared 2 bases from V and 0 bases from J, leaving 2 bases between. DNA for the CDR3: TGTGCCAGCAGCTTATACTCCTACAATGAGCAGTTCTTC. Translating gives CASSLYSYNEQFF.

The sample holds many counts of this clonotype. V gene TRBV10-3 combines with J gene TRBJ1-2, with a weak D call TRBD1 (5 bases). This CDR3 region has 12 residues. Germline V gene lookup returns CDR1 ENHRY and CDR2 SYGVKD. Trimming took off 4 bases at V and 12 bases at J, with 15 bases between the two ends. CDR3 bases: TGTGCCATCAGTGCTAAGGAAGGGGCGCACACCTTC. Its translation is CAISAKEGAHTF.

This clonotype was found many times. The V and J genes are TRBV18 and TRBJ2-3; D uncertain. The CDR3 loop spans 15 amino acids. V dropped 3 bases and J dropped 0 bases, with 10 bases sitting between them. CDR1 and CDR2 (germline): KGHSH, LQKENI. As DNA, the CDR3 is TGTGCCAGCTCACCCCGTACGACTAGCACAGATACGCAGTATTTT. It yields the protein CASSPRTTSTDTQYF.

This clonotype was observed at least ten times. V is TRBV28 and J is TRBJ1-2; a possible D gene is TRBD1 (5 bases). The CDR3 is 14 residues long. Trimming cost V 6 bases and J 3 bases, with 14 bases left between them. CDR1 and CDR2 (germline): MDHEN, SYDVKM. As DNA, the CDR3 is TGTGCCAGCAGCTCACCCCGACAGCACTATGGCTACACCTTC. Its protein product is CASSSPRQHYGYTF.

This clonotype was detected ten times or more. The chain links TRBV12-3 or TRBV12-4 to TRBJ2-3, with unresolved D. V shed 6 bases and J shed 2 bases, with 9 bases lying between them. This CDR3 contains 13 residues. The CDR3 DNA reads as TGTGCCAGCAGCCTAATGAACACAGATACGCAGTATTTT. It translates to CASSLMNTDTQYF.

As for this clonotype: This could be a read error, since a much larger clone is one nucleotide away. The CDR3 DNA is TGTGCCGGCAAGCTAGCGGGGCAAAGCAATGAGCAGTTCTTC. Translation gives CAGKLAGQSNEQFF. The rearrangement uses TRBV7-3 and TRBJ2-1, with 9 bases aligning to TRBD2. Germline V lookup: CDR1 SGHTA, CDR2 FQGTGA. This CDR3 has 14 amino acids. V dropped 11 bases and J dropped 6; count of bases not matched to a gene: 11.

In this sample, this clonotype turned up a few times. V usage is TRBV6-1 and J usage is TRBJ1-4, with 7 bases lining up with TRBD1. Germline V lookup: CDR1 MNHNS, CDR2 SASEGT. CDR3 length: 14 residues. Unmatched junction bases numbered 9, after V lost 6 bases and J lost 8 bases. CDR3 DNA: TGTGCCAGCAGGATAGGGGGCGCAGGGGAAAAACTGTTTTTT. The encoded protein is CASRIGGAGEKLFF.

In its sample, this clonotype was seen many times. The chain has TRBV5-8 and TRBJ2-4, with D perhaps given as TRBD1 or TRBD2 (5 bases each). The CDR3 totals 12 residues. V dropped 1 base and J dropped 15 bases, with 14 bases sitting between them. Germline-derived CDR1 and CDR2 are SGHTS and YDEGEE. The CDR3 loop reads CASSLSLGRGYF. CDR3 DNA: TGTGCCAGCAGCTTGTCCCTGGGACGGGGGTACTTC.